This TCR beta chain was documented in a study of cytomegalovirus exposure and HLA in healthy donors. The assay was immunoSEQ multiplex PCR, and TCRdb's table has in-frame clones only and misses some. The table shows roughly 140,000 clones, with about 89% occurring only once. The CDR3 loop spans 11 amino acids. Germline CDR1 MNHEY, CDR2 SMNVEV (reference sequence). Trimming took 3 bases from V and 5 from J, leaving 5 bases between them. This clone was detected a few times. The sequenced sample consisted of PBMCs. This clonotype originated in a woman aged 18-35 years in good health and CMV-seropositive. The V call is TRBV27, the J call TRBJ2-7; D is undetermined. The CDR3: CASSLNNEQYF. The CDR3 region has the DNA TGTGCCAGCAGTTTGAACAACGAGCAGTACTTC.